These 10 T cell receptor beta chains came from one sample sequenced in a study of T cell responses to AZD1222 COVID-19 vaccine. The method was immunoSEQ multiplex PCR; TCRdb's version includes in-frame clones alone and lacks a portion of them. Of tens of thousands of clones listed, around 84% were seen once; the top ten hold roughly 10%. The material sequenced was peripheral blood, taken on day 0 of AZD1222 vaccination. All receptors come from an adult in good health.

The chain couples TRBV5-1 to TRBJ2-2, with 7 bases matching TRBD1. The CDR3 covers 15 residues. CDR1 SGHRS and CDR2 YFSETQ come from the germline V gene. Germline trimming cut 0 bases from V and 6 bases from J; bases unmatched to any gene: 5. CDR3 in DNA: TGCGCCAGCAGCTTGGAGGGGGCCGCCGCCGGGGAGCTGTTTTTT. Its protein product is CASSLEGAAAGELFF.

This clone was counted a few times. This sequence joins TRBV19 and TRBJ1-2; 8 bases are a match to TRBD1. V dropped 9 bases and J dropped 2; count of bases not matched to a gene: 11. The CDR3 runs to 15 residues. The germline CDR1 and CDR2 sequences are LNHDA and SQIVND (reference sequence). The CDR3 protein is CASVAPGGYNYGYTF. In DNA form, the CDR3 reads TGTGCCAGCGTTGCGCCAGGGGGCTACAACTATGGCTACACCTTC. Full variable domain (rest looked up from reference TRBV19 and TRBJ1-2): DGGITQSPKYLFRKEGQNVTLSCEQNLNHDAMYWYRQDPGQGLRLIYYSQIVNDFQKGDIAEGYSVSREKKESFPLTVTSAQKNPTAFYLCASVAPGGYNYGYTFGSGTRLTVV.

This clone was picked up a small number of times. The chain is built from TRBV7-2 and TRBJ1-1, with D unclear. The ends were cut back, 1 base at V and 5 bases at J, with 11 bases in the middle. CDR3 length: 14 amino acids. Germline V lookup: CDR1 SGHTA, CDR2 FQGNSA. The CDR3 spells CASSLVRGSTEAFF. The DNA of the CDR3 is TGTGCCAGCAGCTTAGTGCGCGGGAGTACTGAAGCTTTCTTT.

This chain links TRBV20-1 with TRBJ1-1; no clear D. The CDR3 has 10 amino acids. The germline CDR1 and CDR2 sequences are DFQATT and SNEGSKA (reference sequence). CDR3 sequence (DNA): TGCAGCTCCACACGGAGCGAAGCTTTCTTT. Its translation is CSSTRSEAFF.

V and J are TRBV5-1 and TRBJ2-1; 14 bases fit TRBD2. The V gene end was trimmed by 4 bases and the J gene end by 4 bases; junction bases not matched to a gene: 4. The germline CDR1 and CDR2 sequences are SGHRS and YFSETQ. The CDR3 extends over 16 amino acids. The CDR3 is CASSRTSGGTYNEQFF. In nucleotides, the CDR3 is TGCGCCAGCAGCCGGACTAGCGGGGGGACTTACAATGAGCAGTTCTTC.

The chain combines TRBV3-1 (or the pseudogene TRBV3-2) with TRBJ2-1; D is unresolved. CDR1 LGHDT and CDR2 YNNKEL come from the germline V gene (reference sequence). CDR3 length: 15 residues. V was trimmed by 4 bases and J by 1 base, leaving 11 bases between them. CDR3 protein: CASSPSAVSYNEQFF. As DNA, the CDR3 is TGTGCCAGCAGCCCCTCGGCCGTTTCCTACAATGAGCAGTTCTTC.

This clone showed up just a few times. The chain combines TRBV3-1 (or the pseudogene TRBV3-2) with TRBJ2-3; D gene unclear. The CDR3 has 14 amino acids. In germline, CDR1 is LGHDT, CDR2 YNNKEL (reference sequence). V lost 2 bases, J lost 0 bases, and 6 bases lay in between. This chain's CDR3 is CASSQMLSTDTQYF. The CDR3 DNA reads TGTGCCAGCAGCCAAATGTTGAGCACAGATACGCAGTATTTT.

The sample holds a few counts of this clone. V and J are TRBV5-4 and TRBJ1-2; no definite D call. Germline V gene data show CDR1 as SGHNT and CDR2 as YYREEE (reference sequence). Trimming cost V 0 bases and J 2 bases, with 8 bases left between them. The CDR3 covers 14 residues. CDR3 residues: CASSLGTQNYGYTF. The CDR3 DNA follows: TGTGCCAGCAGCTTGGGAACACAGAACTATGGCTACACCTTC. The full variable domain, rest sourced from reference TRBV5-4 and TRBJ1-2, is ETGVTQSPTHLIKTRGQQVTLRCSSQSGHNTVSWYQQALGQGPQFIFQYYREEENGRGNFPPRFSGLQFPNYSSELNVNALELDDSALYLCASSLGTQNYGYTFGSGTRLTVV.

The V gene is TRBV7-2, the J gene TRBJ1-3, with D tentatively TRBD1 (5 bases). The germline V gene encodes CDR1 SGHTA and CDR2 FQGNSA. The CDR3 loop spans 15 amino acids. The germline V and J ends were trimmed by 5 bases and 9 bases, with 20 bases remaining between them. The CDR3 reads CASSPESGVYGTIYF. The CDR3 nucleotides are TGTGCCAGCAGCCCCGAGTCGGGGGTGTACGGCACCATATATTTT.

V gene TRBV3-1 (or the pseudogene TRBV3-2) combines with J gene TRBJ2-3; perhaps D is TRBD1 or TRBD2 (6 bases each). CDR1 and CDR2 (germline): LGHDT, YNNKEL (reference sequence). The CDR3 runs to 17 residues. Trimming took off 0 bases at V and 4 bases at J, with 17 bases between the two ends. DNA of the CDR3: TGTGCCAGCAGCCAAGATATTTTGGGGGGCGTAGCAGATACGCAGTATTTT. Its translation is CASSQDILGGVADTQYF.